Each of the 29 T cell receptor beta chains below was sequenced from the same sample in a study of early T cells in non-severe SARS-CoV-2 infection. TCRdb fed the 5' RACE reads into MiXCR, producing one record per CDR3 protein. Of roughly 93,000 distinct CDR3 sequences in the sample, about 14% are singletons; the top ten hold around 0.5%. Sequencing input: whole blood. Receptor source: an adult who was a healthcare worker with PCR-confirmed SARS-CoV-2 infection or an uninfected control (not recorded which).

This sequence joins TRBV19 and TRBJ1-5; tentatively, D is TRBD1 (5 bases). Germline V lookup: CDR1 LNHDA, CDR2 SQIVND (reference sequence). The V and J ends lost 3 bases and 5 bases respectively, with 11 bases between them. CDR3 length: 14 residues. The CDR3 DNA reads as TGTGCCAGTAGTATGTGGCAGGGAGATCAGCCCCAGCATTTT. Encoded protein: CASSMWQGDQPQHF.

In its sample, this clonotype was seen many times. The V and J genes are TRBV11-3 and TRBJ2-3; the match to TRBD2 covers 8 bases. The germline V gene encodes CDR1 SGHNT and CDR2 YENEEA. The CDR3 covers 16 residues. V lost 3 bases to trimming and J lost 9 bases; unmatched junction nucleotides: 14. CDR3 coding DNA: TGTGCCAGCAGCTTCTCCGCCAGCGGGGGCTCCAGCACGCAGTATTTT. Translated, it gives CASSFSASGGSSTQYF.

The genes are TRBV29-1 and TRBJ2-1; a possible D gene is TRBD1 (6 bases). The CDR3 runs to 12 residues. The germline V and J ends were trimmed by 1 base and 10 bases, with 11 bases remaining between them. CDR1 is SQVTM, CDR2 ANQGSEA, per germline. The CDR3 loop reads CSVEGQGMEQFF. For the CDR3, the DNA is TGCAGCGTTGAAGGCCAGGGGATGGAGCAGTTCTTC.

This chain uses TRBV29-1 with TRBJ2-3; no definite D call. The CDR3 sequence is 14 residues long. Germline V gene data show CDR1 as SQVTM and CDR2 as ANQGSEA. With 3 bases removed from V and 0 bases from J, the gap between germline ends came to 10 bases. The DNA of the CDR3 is TGCAGCGTTGAGCCGGCGGTTAGCACAGATACGCAGTATTTT. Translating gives CSVEPAVSTDTQYF.

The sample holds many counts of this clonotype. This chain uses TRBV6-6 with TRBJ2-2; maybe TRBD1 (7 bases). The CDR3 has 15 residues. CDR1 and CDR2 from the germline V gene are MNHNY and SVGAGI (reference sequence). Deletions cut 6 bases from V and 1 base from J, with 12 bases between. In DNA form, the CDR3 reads TGTGCCAGCAGCGGGGGACAGATGAACACCGGGGAGCTGTTTTTT. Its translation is CASSGGQMNTGELFF.

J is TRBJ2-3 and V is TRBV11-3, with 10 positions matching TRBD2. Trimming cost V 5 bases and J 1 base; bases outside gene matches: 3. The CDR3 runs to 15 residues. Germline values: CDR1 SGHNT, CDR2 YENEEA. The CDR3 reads CASSVTSGGTDTQYF. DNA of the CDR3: TGTGCCAGCAGCGTCACTAGCGGGGGCACAGATACGCAGTATTTT.

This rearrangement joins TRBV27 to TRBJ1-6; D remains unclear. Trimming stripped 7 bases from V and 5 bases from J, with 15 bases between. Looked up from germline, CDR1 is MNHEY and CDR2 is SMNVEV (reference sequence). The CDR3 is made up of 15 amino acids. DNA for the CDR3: TGTGCCAGCAAGTCAAGACCATTTGATAATTCACCCCTCCACTTT. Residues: CASKSRPFDNSPLHF.

The CDR3 reads CASSPTGEYGYTF. CDR3 in DNA: TGTGCCAGCAGCCCGACAGGGGAATATGGCTACACCTTC. The chain links TRBV6-2 or TRBV6-3 to TRBJ1-2; 8 bases are a match to TRBD1. From germline, CDR1 is MNHEY and CDR2 SVGEGT. The CDR3 length is 13 residues. V was pared by 6 bases and J by 5 bases, with 5 bases of the junction left unmatched.

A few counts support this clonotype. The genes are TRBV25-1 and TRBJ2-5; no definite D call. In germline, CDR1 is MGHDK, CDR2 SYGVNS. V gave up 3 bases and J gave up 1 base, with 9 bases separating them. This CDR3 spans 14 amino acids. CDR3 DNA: TGTGCCAGCAGTGACAGCCCCTCCCAAGAGACCCAGTACTTC. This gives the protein CASSDSPSQETQYF.

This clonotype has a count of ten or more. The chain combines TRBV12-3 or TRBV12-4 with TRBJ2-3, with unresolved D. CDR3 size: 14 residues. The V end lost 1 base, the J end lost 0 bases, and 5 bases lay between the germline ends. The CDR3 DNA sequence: TGTGCCAGCAGTTTAGACATGAGCACAGATACGCAGTATTTT. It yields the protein CASSLDMSTDTQYF.

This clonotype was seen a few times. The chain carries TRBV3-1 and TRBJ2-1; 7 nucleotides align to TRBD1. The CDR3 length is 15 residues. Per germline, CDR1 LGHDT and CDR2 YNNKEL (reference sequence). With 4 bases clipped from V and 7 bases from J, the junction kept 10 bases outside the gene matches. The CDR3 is CASSRWRQGANEQFF. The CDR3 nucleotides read TGTGCCAGCAGCCGGTGGAGACAGGGTGCAAATGAGCAGTTCTTC.

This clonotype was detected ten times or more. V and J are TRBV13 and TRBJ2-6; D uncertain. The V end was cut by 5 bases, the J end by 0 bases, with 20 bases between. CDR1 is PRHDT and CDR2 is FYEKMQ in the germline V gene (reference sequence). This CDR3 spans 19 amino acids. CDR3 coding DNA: TGTGCCAGCAGCCTGGGGTTAGCCCTGGCCTCCTCTGGGGCCAACGTCCTGACTTTC. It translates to CASSLGLALASSGANVLTF.

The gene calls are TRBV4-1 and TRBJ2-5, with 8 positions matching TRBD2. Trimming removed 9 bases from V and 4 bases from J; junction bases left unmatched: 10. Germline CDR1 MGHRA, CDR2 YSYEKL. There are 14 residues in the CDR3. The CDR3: CASTQFRGGETQYF. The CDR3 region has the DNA TGCGCCAGTACCCAATTCCGGGGGGGAGAGACCCAGTACTTC.

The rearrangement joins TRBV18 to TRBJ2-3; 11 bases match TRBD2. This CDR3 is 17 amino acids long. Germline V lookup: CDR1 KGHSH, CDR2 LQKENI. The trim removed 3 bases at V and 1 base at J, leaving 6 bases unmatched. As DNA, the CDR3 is TGTGCCAGCTCACCCCCTAGCGGGGGGCCGGGCACAGATACGCAGTATTTT. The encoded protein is CASSPPSGGPGTDTQYF.

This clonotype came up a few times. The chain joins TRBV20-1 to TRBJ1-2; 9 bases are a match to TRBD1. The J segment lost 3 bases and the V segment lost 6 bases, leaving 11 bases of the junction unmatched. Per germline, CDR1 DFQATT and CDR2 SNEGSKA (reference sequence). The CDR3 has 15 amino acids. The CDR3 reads CSALIGQGRDYGYTF. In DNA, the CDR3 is TGCAGTGCCCTTATCGGACAGGGGAGGGACTATGGCTACACCTTC.

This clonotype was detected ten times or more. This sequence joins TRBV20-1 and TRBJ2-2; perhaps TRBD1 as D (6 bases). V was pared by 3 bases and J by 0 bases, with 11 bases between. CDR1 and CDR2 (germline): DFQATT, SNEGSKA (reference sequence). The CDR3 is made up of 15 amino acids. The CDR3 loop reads CSARTGHTNTGELFF. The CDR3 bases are TGCAGTGCTAGGACGGGACATACGAACACCGGGGAGCTGTTTTTT.

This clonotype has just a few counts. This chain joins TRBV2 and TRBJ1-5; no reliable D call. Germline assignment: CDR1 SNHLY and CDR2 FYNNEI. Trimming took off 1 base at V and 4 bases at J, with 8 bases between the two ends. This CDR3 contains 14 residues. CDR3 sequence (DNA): TGTGCCAGCAGTGAAGAGAAGGGTAATCAGCCCCAGCATTTT. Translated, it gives CASSEEKGNQPQHF.

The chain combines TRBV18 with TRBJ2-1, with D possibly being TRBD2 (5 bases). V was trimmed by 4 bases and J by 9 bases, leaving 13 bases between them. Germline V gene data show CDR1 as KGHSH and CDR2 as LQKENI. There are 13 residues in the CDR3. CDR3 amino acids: CASSLREVREQFF. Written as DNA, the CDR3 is TGTGCCAGCTCACTCCGGGAAGTACGTGAGCAGTTCTTC. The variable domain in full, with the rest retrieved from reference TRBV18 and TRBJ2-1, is NAGVMQNPRHLVRRRGQEARLRCSPMKGHSHVYWYRQLPEEGLKFMVYLQKENIIDESGMPKERFSAEFPKEGPSILRIQQVVRGDSAAYFCASSLREVREQFFGPGTRLTVL.

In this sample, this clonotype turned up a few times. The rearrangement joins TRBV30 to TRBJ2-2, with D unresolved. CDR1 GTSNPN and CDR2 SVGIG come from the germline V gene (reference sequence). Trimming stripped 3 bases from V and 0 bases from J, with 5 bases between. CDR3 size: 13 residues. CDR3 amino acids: CAWRSSNTGELFF. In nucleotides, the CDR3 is TGTGCCTGGAGGAGTTCGAACACCGGGGAGCTGTTTTTT.

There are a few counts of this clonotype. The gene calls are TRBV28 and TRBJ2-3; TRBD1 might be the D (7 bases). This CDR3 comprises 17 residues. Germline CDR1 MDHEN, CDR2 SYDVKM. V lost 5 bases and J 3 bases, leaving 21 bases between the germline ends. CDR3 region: CASSPSLFGGQTDTQYF. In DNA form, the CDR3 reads TGTGCCAGCAGTCCCTCACTTTTCGGGGGACAGACAGATACGCAGTATTTT.

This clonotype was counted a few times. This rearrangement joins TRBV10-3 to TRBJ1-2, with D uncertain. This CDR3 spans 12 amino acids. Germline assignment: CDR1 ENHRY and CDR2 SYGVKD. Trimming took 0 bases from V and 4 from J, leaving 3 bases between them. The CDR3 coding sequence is TGTGCCATCAGTGAGTCTACCTATGGCTACACCTTC. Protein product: CAISESTYGYTF.

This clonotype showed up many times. In DNA form, the CDR3 reads TGTGCCAGCAGTTTTGGGGGCGGTGACACTGAAGCTTTCTTT. Encoded protein: CASSFGGGDTEAFF. The chain recombines TRBV12-3 or TRBV12-4 with TRBJ1-1, with D tentatively TRBD1 (6 bases). V was cut by 3 bases and J by 3 bases, with 11 bases left in between. The CDR3 sequence is 14 residues long.

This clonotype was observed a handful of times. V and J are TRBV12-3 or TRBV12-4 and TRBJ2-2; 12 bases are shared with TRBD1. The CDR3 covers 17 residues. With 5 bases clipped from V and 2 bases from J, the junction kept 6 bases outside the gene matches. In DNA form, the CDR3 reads TGTGCCAGCAGTAAGCCCGGGACAGGGGGCAACACCGGGGAGCTGTTTTTT. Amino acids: CASSKPGTGGNTGELFF.

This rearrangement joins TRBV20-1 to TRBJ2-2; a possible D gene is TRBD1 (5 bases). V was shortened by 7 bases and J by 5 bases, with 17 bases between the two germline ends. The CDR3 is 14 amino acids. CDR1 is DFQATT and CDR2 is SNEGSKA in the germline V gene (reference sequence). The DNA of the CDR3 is TGCAGTGTGGATTCAGGGAATGGAACCGGGGAGCTGTTTTTT. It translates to CSVDSGNGTGELFF.

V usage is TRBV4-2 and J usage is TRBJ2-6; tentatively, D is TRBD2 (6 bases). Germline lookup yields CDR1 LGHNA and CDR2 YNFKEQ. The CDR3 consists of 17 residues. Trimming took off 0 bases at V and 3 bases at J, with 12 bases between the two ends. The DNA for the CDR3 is TGTGCCAGCAGCCAAGATTCATCCGGGAGTGGGGCCAACGTCCTGACTTTC. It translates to CASSQDSSGSGANVLTF.

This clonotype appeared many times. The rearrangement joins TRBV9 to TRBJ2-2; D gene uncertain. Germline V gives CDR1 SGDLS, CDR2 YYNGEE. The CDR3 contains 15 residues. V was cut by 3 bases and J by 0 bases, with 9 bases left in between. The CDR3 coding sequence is TGTGCCAGCAGCGGACACGGATCGAACACCGGGGAGCTGTTTTTT. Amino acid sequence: CASSGHGSNTGELFF. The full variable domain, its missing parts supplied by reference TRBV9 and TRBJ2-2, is DSGVTQTPKHLITATGQRVTLRCSPRSGDLSVYWYQQSLDQGLQFLIQYYNGEERAKGNILERFSAQQFPDLHSELNLSSLELGDSALYFCASSGHGSNTGELFFGEGSRLTVL.

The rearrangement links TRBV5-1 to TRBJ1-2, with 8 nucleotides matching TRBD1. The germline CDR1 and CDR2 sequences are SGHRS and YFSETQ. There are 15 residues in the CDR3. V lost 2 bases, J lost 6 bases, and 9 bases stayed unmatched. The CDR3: CASSFGQGARDGYTF. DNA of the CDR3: TGCGCCAGCAGCTTTGGCCAGGGGGCCCGGGATGGCTACACCTTC. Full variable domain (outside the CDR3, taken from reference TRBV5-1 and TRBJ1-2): KAGVTQTPRYLIKTRGQQVTLSCSPISGHRSVSWYQQTPGQGLQFLFEYFSETQRNKGNFPGRFSGRQFSNSRSEMNVSTLELGDSALYLCASSFGQGARDGYTFGSGTRLTVV.

CDR3 in amino acids: CASSSNRDPTYTQYF. Written as DNA, the CDR3 is TGTGCCAGCAGTTCTAACCGGGACCCCACTTATACGCAGTATTTT. V and J are TRBV12-3 or TRBV12-4 and TRBJ2-3; perhaps D is TRBD1 or TRBD2 (5 bases each). This CDR3 region has 15 residues. Trimming shortened V by 4 bases and J by 7 bases, and 18 bases separated the two germline ends.

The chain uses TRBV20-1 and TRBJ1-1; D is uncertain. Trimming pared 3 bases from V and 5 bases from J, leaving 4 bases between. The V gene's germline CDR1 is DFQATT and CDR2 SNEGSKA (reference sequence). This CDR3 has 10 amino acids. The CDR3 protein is CSARETEAFF. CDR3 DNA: TGCAGTGCTAGGGAGACTGAAGCTTTCTTT.